A single sample is the source of the 28 T cell receptor beta chains below, sequenced in a study of neoadjuvant anti-PD-1 for oral cavity cancer. The data were produced by immunoSEQ multiplex PCR, yet TCRdb's version contains in-frame clones alone and is incomplete. The data show 40,000 to 50,000 clones, 65% to 85% seen once. As for time point: after neoadjuvant nivolumab, at surgical resection. The sequencing used PBMCs, collected after nivolumab (anti-PD-1) treatment. The receptors were sampled from a person between 40 and 85 years old with oral cavity squamous cell carcinoma.

CDR3 region: CATSRDNEGGELFF. DNA for the CDR3: TGTGCCACCAGCAGAGATAATGAAGGGGGCGAGCTGTTTTTT. The chain uses TRBV15 and TRBJ2-2, with 7 bases that match TRBD1. This CDR3 contains 14 residues. The ends lost 0 bases at V and 11 bases at J; junction bases unmatched: 6. Per germline, CDR1 LNHNV and CDR2 YYDKDF (reference sequence).

This sequence joins TRBV5-1 and TRBJ1-1; D remains ambiguous. The germline CDR1 and CDR2 sequences are SGHRS and YFSETQ. Trimming pared 2 bases from V and 1 base from J, leaving 6 bases between. This CDR3 has 13 residues. The CDR3 sequence is CASSFTRNTEAFF. In DNA form, the CDR3 reads TGCGCCAGCAGCTTTACCCGGAACACTGAAGCTTTCTTT.

The J gene is TRBJ1-2, the V gene TRBV5-6, with 8 positions matching TRBD1. Germline V CDR1 and CDR2: SGHDT, YYEEEE. Losses at the gene ends were 3 bases for V and 8 bases for J; bases not matched to a gene: 12. The CDR3 is made up of 15 amino acids. CDR3 region: CASSSQIQGERGYTF. CDR3 in DNA: TGTGCCAGCAGCTCGCAGATACAGGGGGAGAGGGGCTACACCTTC.

The chain combines TRBV6-6 with TRBJ1-1, with 10 nucleotides matching TRBD1. The trim removed 0 bases at V and 6 bases at J, leaving 7 bases unmatched. Per the germline V gene, CDR1 is MNHNY and CDR2 is SVGAGI (reference sequence). CDR3 length: 16 residues. The CDR3 DNA reads as TGTGCCAGCAGTTACTCAGGACAGGGGGAGAGCGCTGAAGCTTTCTTT. This encodes CASSYSGQGESAEAFF.

This rearrangement joins TRBV5-6 to TRBJ1-5; D is perhaps TRBD1 (6 bases). The CDR3 spans 16 residues. Germline V gene data show CDR1 as SGHDT and CDR2 as YYEEEE. V was clipped by 1 base and J by 7 bases, with 18 bases between them. CDR3 sequence: CASSLTGTFDLQPQHF. The CDR3 DNA follows: TGTGCCAGCAGCTTGACCGGGACATTTGACCTACAGCCCCAGCATTTT.

This chain links TRBV5-1 with TRBJ2-5, with D possibly called TRBD1 or TRBD2 (5 bases each). CDR1 SGHRS and CDR2 YFSETQ come from the germline V gene. Trimming took off 5 bases at V and 2 bases at J, with 16 bases between the two ends. This CDR3 comprises 15 residues. CDR3 in amino acids: CASRQTVGVQETQYF. CDR3 sequence (DNA): TGCGCCAGCAGGCAGACAGTGGGGGTACAAGAGACCCAGTACTTC. Full variable domain (rest looked up from reference TRBV5-1 and TRBJ2-5): KAGVTQTPRYLIKTRGQQVTLSCSPISGHRSVSWYQQTPGQGLQFLFEYFSETQRNKGNFPGRFSGRQFSNSRSEMNVSTLELGDSALYLCASRQTVGVQETQYFGPGTRLLVL.

The chain uses TRBV11-2 and TRBJ1-6; D gene uncertain. The CDR3 consists of 14 residues. Germline V gene data show CDR1 as SGHAT and CDR2 as FQNNGV. V dropped 7 bases and J dropped 10 bases, with 17 bases sitting between them. The CDR3 nucleotides are TGTGCCAGCACCCCGGGCCCCTCGAGGTCACCCCTCCACTTT. This codes for CASTPGPSRSPLHF.

The chain couples TRBV5-1 to TRBJ1-5; D might be TRBD1 (5 bases). Germline CDR1 is SGHRS and CDR2 is YFSETQ. Trimming removed 0 bases from V and 1 base from J, with 11 bases in between. CDR3 length equals 16 residues. The CDR3 DNA reads as TGCGCCAGCAGCTTGGAACCAGGGCTGAGCAATCAGCCCCAGCATTTT. As protein: CASSLEPGLSNQPQHF.

This sequence joins TRBV19 and TRBJ1-1; 7 bases map to TRBD1. Unmatched junction bases numbered 11, after V lost 4 bases and J lost 0 bases. This CDR3 spans 17 amino acids. Germline CDR1 and CDR2: LNHDA and SQIVND (reference sequence). The CDR3 is CASSTEIKGTVNTEAFF. The CDR3 DNA reads as TGTGCCAGTAGTACCGAAATTAAAGGGACAGTGAACACTGAAGCTTTCTTT.

The chain recombines TRBV19 with TRBJ1-4, with D possibly matching TRBD1 (6 bases). The CDR3 sequence is 14 residues long. The V gene lost 4 bases and the J gene lost 5 bases, with 11 bases spanning the gap. The germline V gene encodes CDR1 LNHDA and CDR2 SQIVND (reference sequence). CDR3 in amino acids: CASSTYQGNEKLFF. As DNA, the CDR3 is TGTGCCAGTAGTACTTACCAGGGGAATGAAAAACTGTTTTTT.

The genes are TRBV19 and TRBJ2-2; the match to TRBD1 covers 8 bases. This CDR3 spans 15 amino acids. Per germline, CDR1 LNHDA and CDR2 SQIVND (reference sequence). Losses at the gene ends were 10 bases for V and 1 base for J; bases not matched to a gene: 8. The CDR3 loop is CATRGQGGNTGELFF. CDR3 in DNA: TGTGCCACCAGGGGGCAGGGCGGGAACACCGGGGAGCTGTTTTTT.

V and J are TRBV6-1 and TRBJ2-4; a weak D match, TRBD1 (6 bases). Trimming cost V 3 bases and J 6 bases, with 9 bases left between them. The CDR3 spans 13 residues. Germline V CDR1 and CDR2: MNHNS, SASEGT. The CDR3 sequence is CASSEGARNIQYF. The CDR3 bases are TGTGCCAGCAGTGAGGGGGCAAGAAACATTCAGTACTTC.

This clone was seen a handful of times. The J gene is TRBJ2-1, the V gene TRBV9; 9 bases align to TRBD2. The CDR3 loop spans 15 amino acids. After removal of 0 bases from V and 6 bases from J, the junction contained 4 bases not matched to a gene. Germline V lookup: CDR1 SGDLS, CDR2 YYNGEE. CDR3 protein: CASSVVGGGANEQFF. CDR3 in DNA: TGTGCCAGCAGCGTAGTGGGCGGGGGGGCCAATGAGCAGTTCTTC.

This clone was counted a few times. This chain links TRBV4-1 with TRBJ1-5, with TRBD1 as a possible D gene (6 bases). There are 18 residues in the CDR3. Germline CDR1 MGHRA, CDR2 YSYEKL. V was pared by 0 bases and J by 0 bases, with 15 bases between. The CDR3 loop reads CASSQDYWTDDSNQPQHF. In nucleotides, the CDR3 is TGCGCCAGCAGCCAAGATTATTGGACAGACGATAGCAATCAGCCCCAGCATTTT.

The gene calls are TRBV9 and TRBJ2-7, with 7 nucleotides matching TRBD2. Germline CDR1 reads SGDLS; CDR2 reads YYNGEE. V was clipped by 4 bases and J by 6 bases; unmatched bases: 13. The CDR3 is 15 residues long. The CDR3 loop reads CASSSPMGGGGEQYF. The CDR3 DNA follows: TGTGCCAGCAGCTCCCCTATGGGGGGGGGTGGCGAGCAGTACTTC.

This rearrangement joins TRBV19 to TRBJ1-5, with a weak D call TRBD1 (6 bases). This CDR3 has 15 residues. The germline V and J ends were trimmed by 4 bases and 7 bases, with 17 bases remaining between them. Germline assignment: CDR1 LNHDA and CDR2 SQIVND (reference sequence). The CDR3 loop reads CASSTTGNSGQPQHF. CDR3 nucleotides: TGTGCCAGTAGTACCACAGGGAACTCTGGGCAGCCCCAGCATTTT. Filled out from reference TRBV19 and TRBJ1-5, the complete variable domain reads DGGITQSPKYLFRKEGQNVTLSCEQNLNHDAMYWYRQDPGQGLRLIYYSQIVNDFQKGDIAEGYSVSREKKESFPLTVTSAQKNPTAFYLCASSTTGNSGQPQHFGDGTRLSIL.

V usage is TRBV7-6 and J usage is TRBJ1-5; D is undetermined. V lost 5 bases and J lost 4, with 15 bases in between. The CDR3 runs 15 residues. Germline values: CDR1 SGHVS, CDR2 FNYEAQ. CDR3 DNA: TGTGCCAGCAGCCCTGCAGCTACGGCAAATCAGCCCCAGCATTTT. Amino acids: CASSPAATANQPQHF. The full variable domain, in which reference TRBV7-6 and TRBJ1-5 provide the parts outside the CDR3, is GAGVSQSPRYKVTKRGQDVALRCDPISGHVSLYWYRQALGQGPEFLTYFNYEAQQDKSGLPNDRFSAERPEGSISTLTIQRTEQRDSAMYRCASSPAATANQPQHFGDGTRLSIL.

V gene TRBV6-5 combines with J gene TRBJ2-5; D tentatively reads TRBD1 or TRBD2 (5 bases each). V dropped 2 bases and J dropped 6 bases, with 13 bases sitting between them. CDR1 MNHEY and CDR2 SVGAGI come from the germline V gene. This CDR3 has 14 amino acids. Here the CDR3 reads CASSYLTGTQTQYF. The CDR3 bases are TGTGCCAGCAGTTACCTAACCGGGACGCAGACCCAGTACTTC.

In its sample, this clone was seen a few times. The chain links TRBV14 to TRBJ1-1; D remains unclear. V lost 2 bases, J lost 3 bases, and 13 bases lay in between. The CDR3 runs to 15 residues. CDR1 and CDR2 (germline): SGHDN, FVKESK. CDR3 amino acids: CASSQTGEPYTEAFF. CDR3 DNA sequence: TGTGCCAGCAGCCAAACCGGGGAACCCTACACTGAAGCTTTCTTT.

The genes are TRBV14 and TRBJ2-7; TRBD1 is a possible D gene (6 bases). The ends were cut back, 4 bases at V and 0 bases at J, with 16 bases in the middle. Germline CDR1 is SGHDN and CDR2 is FVKESK. The CDR3 runs 16 residues. The CDR3 protein is CASSPWGRSSSYEQYF. CDR3 DNA sequence: TGTGCCAGCAGCCCGTGGGGGCGGTCGAGCTCCTACGAGCAGTACTTC. Based on the CDR3 plus reference TRBV14 and TRBJ2-7, the full variable domain is EAGVTQFPSHSVIEKGQTVTLRCDPISGHDNLYWYRRVMGKEIKFLLHFVKESKQDESGMPNNRFLAERTGGTYSTLKVQPAELEDSGVYFCASSPWGRSSSYEQYFGPGTRLTVT.

The chain links TRBV29-1 to TRBJ1-3; D is perhaps TRBD1 (6 bases). The CDR3 loop spans 14 amino acids. CDR1 and CDR2 from the germline V gene are SQVTM and ANQGSEA. V shed 6 bases and J shed 1 base, with 13 bases lying between them. CDR3 protein: CSVSGTTSGNTIYF. CDR3 DNA: TGCAGCGTCTCGGGGACAACGTCTGGAAACACCATATATTTT.

V usage is TRBV2 and J usage is TRBJ1-6; 8 bases are a match to TRBD1. Germline-derived CDR1 and CDR2 are SNHLY and FYNNEI. There are 15 residues in the CDR3. The V and J ends lost 8 bases and 6 bases, in that order; junction bases with no gene match: 9. This CDR3 is CASGSDRVVNSPLHF. The CDR3 nucleotides read TGTGCCAGCGGGTCGGACAGGGTCGTTAATTCACCCCTCCACTTT.

V is TRBV9 and J is TRBJ1-1; D is uncertain. The CDR3 consists of 15 residues. In germline, CDR1 is SGDLS, CDR2 YYNGEE. V was pared by 3 bases and J by 0 bases, with 12 bases between. The CDR3 nucleotides read TGTGCCAGCAGCGCGGGCGACTGGATGAACACTGAAGCTTTCTTT. Its translation is CASSAGDWMNTEAFF. The full variable domain, in which reference TRBV9 and TRBJ1-1 provide the parts outside the CDR3, is DSGVTQTPKHLITATGQRVTLRCSPRSGDLSVYWYQQSLDQGLQFLIQYYNGEERAKGNILERFSAQQFPDLHSELNLSSLELGDSALYFCASSAGDWMNTEAFFGQGTRLTVV.

The chain is built from TRBV5-6 and TRBJ2-1; 7 bases map to TRBD2. CDR1 is SGHDT, CDR2 YYEEEE, per germline. V was pared by 5 bases and J by 3 bases, with 8 bases of the junction left unmatched. The CDR3 is made up of 15 amino acids. CDR3 coding DNA: TGTGCCAGCAGTCACGTGGGAGGGAACTACAATGAGCAGTTCTTC. Its translation is CASSHVGGNYNEQFF. The full variable domain, completed using reference TRBV5-6 and TRBJ2-1, is DAGVTQSPTHLIKTRGQQVTLRCSPKSGHDTVSWYQQALGQGPQFIFQYYEEEERQRGNFPDRFSGHQFPNYSSELNVNALLLGDSALYLCASSHVGGNYNEQFFGPGTRLTVL.

The chain has TRBV25-1 and TRBJ2-2; D not certain. Germline V CDR1 and CDR2: MGHDK, SYGVNS. V was shortened by 4 bases and J by 6 bases, with 9 bases between the two germline ends. CDR3 length: 13 amino acids. The chain's CDR3 is CASSAVLAGELFF. As DNA, the CDR3 is TGTGCCAGCAGTGCGGTCCTGGCCGGGGAGCTGTTTTTT.

The CDR3 DNA reads as TGTGCCAGCAGTATCAGGGGGGCGGAACGACTCTTCCACCAAGAGACCCAGTACTTC. Translated, it gives CASSIRGAERLFHQETQYF. The chain links TRBV28 to TRBJ2-5; D may be TRBD1 (7 bases). V gave up 5 bases and J gave up 0 bases, with 25 bases separating them. CDR1 and CDR2 (germline): MDHEN, SYDVKM. The CDR3 totals 19 residues. Filled out from reference TRBV28 and TRBJ2-5, the complete variable domain reads DVKVTQSSRYLVKRTGEKVFLECVQDMDHENMFWYRQDPGLGLRLIYFSYDVKMKEKGDIPEGYSVSREKKERFSLILESASTNQTSMYLCASSIRGAERLFHQETQYFGPGTRLLVL.

This chain uses TRBV19 with TRBJ1-1, with TRBD1 matching 7 bases. Per germline, CDR1 LNHDA and CDR2 SQIVND (reference sequence). With 7 bases clipped from V and 4 bases from J, the junction kept 18 bases outside the gene matches. The CDR3 length is 17 residues. The CDR3 protein is CASMSLGGGISVTEAFF. The CDR3 nucleotides read TGTGCCAGTATGTCGCTGGGAGGGGGCATTAGTGTCACTGAAGCTTTCTTT.

A remark on this clone: One junction end does not reproduce the germline sequence, and a read error may be involved. The CDR3 nucleotides are TGTGCCAGCACCTTGGGTTTGACTGAGAATTCACCCCTCCACTTT. Its protein product is CASTLGLTENSPLHF. The chain recombines TRBV5-5 with TRBJ1-6; D gene uncertain. The germline gives CDR1 SGHKS, CDR2 YYEKEE (reference sequence). The length of the CDR3 is 15 residues.